This T cell receptor (beta chain) stems from a study of Tregs in tolerant kidney transplant recipients. CD4+CD25+CD127- Tregs, CD4+CD25- non-Tregs, CD4 and CD8 cells were sorted. This CDR3 is 16 amino acids long. Trimming left V 3 bases short and J 2 bases short, with 15 bases between. CDR1 is SGDLS, CDR2 YYNGEE, per germline. Points on this clone: What it binds is unknown.

The repertoire was sequenced with immunoSEQ multiplex PCR; TCRdb's copy has only in-frame clones and lacks some. The table records 69,000 or so clones, about 89% of them present only once. Study conclusions and caveats: The small number of patients limits these findings pending further validation. For some patients, primers changed over time, blocking nucleotide-level comparison. The most relevant donor-specific Treg TCRbeta repertoire apparently came from expansion with activated donor B cells.

This TCR was sampled from a human donor who received a combined kidney and bone marrow transplant. Sample: CD4+ T cells from blood, taken before the transplant. The chain has TRBV9 and TRBJ1-3; tentatively, D is TRBD1 (5 bases). CDR3 loop: CASSDPVGQPGNTIYF. As DNA, the CDR3 is TGTGCCAGCAGCGACCCAGTGGGGCAGCCTGGAAACACCATATATTTT.